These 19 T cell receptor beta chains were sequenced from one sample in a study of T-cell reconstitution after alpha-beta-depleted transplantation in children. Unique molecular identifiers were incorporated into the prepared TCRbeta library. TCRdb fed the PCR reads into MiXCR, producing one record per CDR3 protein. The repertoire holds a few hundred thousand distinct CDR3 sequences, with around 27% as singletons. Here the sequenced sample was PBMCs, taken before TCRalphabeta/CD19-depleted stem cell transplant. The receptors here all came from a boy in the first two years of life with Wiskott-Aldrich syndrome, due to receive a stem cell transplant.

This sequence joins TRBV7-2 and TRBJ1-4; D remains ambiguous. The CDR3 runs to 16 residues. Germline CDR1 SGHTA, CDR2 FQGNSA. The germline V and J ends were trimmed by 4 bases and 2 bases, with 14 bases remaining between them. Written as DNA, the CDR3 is TGTGCCAGCAGCTCCGAGAGGGCTCGGACTAATGAAAAACTGTTTTTT. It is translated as CASSSERARTNEKLFF. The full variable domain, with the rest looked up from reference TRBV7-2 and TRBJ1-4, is GAGVSQSPSNKVTEKGKDVELRCDPISGHTALYWYRQSLGQGLEFLIYFQGNSAPDKSGLPSDRFSAERTGGSVSTLTIQRTQQEDSAVYLCASSSERARTNEKLFFGSGTQLSVL.

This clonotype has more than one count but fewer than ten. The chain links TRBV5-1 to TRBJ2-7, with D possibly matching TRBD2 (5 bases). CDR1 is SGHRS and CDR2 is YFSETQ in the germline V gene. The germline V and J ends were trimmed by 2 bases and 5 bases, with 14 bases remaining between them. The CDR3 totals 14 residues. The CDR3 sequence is CASSFSESLDEQYF. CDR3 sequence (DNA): TGCGCCAGCAGCTTTAGCGAGAGTCTCGACGAGCAGTACTTC.

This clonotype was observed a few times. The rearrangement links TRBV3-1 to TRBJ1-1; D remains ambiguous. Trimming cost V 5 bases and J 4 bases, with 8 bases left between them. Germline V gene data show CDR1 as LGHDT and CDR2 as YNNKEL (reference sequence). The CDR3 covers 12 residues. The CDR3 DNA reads TGTGCCAGCAGCTATTTGACCACTGAAGCTTTCTTT. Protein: CASSYLTTEAFF.

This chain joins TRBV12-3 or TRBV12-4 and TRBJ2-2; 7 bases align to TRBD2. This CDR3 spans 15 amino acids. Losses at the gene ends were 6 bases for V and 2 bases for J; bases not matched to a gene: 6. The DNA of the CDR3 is TGTGCCAGCAGGGCCGGGACTACTAACACCGGGGAGCTGTTTTTT. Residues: CASRAGTTNTGELFF.

CDR3 sequence: CASSWGADTYEQYF. The DNA for the CDR3 is TGTGCCAGCAGCTGGGGGGCGGATACCTACGAGCAGTACTTC. This chain links TRBV5-4 with TRBJ2-7; D might be TRBD1 or TRBD2, each matching 6 bases. Germline V gene sequence: CDR1 SGHNT, CDR2 YYREEE (reference sequence). CDR3 length equals 14 residues. Trimming pared 3 bases from V and 2 bases from J, leaving 12 bases between.

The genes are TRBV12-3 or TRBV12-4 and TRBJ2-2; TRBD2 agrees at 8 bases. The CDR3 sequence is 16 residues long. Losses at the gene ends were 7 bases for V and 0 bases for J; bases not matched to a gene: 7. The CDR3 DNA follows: TGTGCCAGCACCCGGAGAGCGGGGGCGAACACCGGGGAGCTGTTTTTT. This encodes CASTRRAGANTGELFF.

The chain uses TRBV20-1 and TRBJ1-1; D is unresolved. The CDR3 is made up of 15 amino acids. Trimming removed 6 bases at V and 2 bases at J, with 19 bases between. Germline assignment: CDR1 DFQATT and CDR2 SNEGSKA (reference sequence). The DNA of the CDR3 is TGCAGTGCCCTTTCCTCGGGAGCCACAAACACTGAAGCTTTCTTT. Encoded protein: CSALSSGATNTEAFF.

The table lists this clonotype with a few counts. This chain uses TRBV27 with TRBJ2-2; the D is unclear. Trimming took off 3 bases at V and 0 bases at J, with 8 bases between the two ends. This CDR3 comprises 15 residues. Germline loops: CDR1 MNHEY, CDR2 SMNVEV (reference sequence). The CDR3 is CASSFDPANTGELFF. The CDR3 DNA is TGTGCCAGCAGTTTTGATCCGGCGAACACCGGGGAGCTGTTTTTT.

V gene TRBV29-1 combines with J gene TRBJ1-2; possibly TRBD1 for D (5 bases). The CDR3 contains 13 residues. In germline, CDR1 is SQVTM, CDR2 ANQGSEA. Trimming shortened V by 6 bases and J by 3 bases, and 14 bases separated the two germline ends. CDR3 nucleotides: TGCAGCGTCTCCCCCGGGACGGACTATGGCTACACCTTC. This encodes CSVSPGTDYGYTF.

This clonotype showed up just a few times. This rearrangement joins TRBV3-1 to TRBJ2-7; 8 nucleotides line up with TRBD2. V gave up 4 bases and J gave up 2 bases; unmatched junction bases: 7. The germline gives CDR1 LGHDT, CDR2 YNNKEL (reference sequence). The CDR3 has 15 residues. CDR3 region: CASSRHRGGPYEQYF. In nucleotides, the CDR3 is TGTGCCAGCAGCCGTCATCGCGGGGGGCCCTACGAGCAGTACTTC.

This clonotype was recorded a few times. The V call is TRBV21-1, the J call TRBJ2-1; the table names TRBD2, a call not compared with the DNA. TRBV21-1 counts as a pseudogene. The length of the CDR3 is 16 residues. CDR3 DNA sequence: TGTGCCAGCAGCAATCTAGCGGGAGGGGATAACAATGAGCAGTTCTTC. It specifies CASSNLAGGDNNEQFF.

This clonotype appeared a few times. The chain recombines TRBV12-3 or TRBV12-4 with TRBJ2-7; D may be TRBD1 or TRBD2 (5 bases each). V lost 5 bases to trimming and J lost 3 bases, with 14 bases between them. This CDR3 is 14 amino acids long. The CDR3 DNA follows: TGTGCCAGCAGTCCGACGGGGCCCTTCTACGAGCAGTACTTC. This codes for CASSPTGPFYEQYF.

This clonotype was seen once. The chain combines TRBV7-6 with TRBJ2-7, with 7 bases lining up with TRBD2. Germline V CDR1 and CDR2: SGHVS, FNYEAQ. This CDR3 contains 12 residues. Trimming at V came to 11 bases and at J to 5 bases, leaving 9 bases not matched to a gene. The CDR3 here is CAVQRERDEQYF. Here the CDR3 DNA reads TGTGCCGTACAGCGGGAAAGGGACGAGCAGTACTTC.

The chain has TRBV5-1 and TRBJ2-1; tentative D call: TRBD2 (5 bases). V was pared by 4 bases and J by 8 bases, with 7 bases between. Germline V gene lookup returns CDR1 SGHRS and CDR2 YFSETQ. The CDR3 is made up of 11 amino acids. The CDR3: CASSTGYEQFF. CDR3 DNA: TGCGCCAGCAGCACGGGGTATGAGCAGTTCTTC.

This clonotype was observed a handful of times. The CDR3 DNA reads TGTGCCATCAGTGAACAGGGGGCCGGCAATGAGCAGTTCTTC. Protein product: CAISEQGAGNEQFF. This chain joins TRBV10-3 and TRBJ2-1; the match to TRBD1 covers 9 bases. Germline CDR1 reads ENHRY; CDR2 reads SYGVKD. CDR3 length equals 14 residues. Trimming removed 3 bases from V and 6 bases from J; junction bases left unmatched: 3.

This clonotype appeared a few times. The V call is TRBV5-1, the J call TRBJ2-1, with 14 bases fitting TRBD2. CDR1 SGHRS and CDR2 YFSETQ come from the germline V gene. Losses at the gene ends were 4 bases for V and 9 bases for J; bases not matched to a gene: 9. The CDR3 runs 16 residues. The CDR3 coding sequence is TGCGCCAGCAGCCAACCGGGGACTAGCGGGAGAATTGAGCAGTTCTTC. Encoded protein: CASSQPGTSGRIEQFF.

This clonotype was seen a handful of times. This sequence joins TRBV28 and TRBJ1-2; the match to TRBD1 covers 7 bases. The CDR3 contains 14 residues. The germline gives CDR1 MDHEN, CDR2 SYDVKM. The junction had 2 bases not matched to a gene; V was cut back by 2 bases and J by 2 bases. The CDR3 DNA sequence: TGTGCCAGCAGTTTACAGGGGGTCAACTATGGCTACACCTTC. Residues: CASSLQGVNYGYTF.

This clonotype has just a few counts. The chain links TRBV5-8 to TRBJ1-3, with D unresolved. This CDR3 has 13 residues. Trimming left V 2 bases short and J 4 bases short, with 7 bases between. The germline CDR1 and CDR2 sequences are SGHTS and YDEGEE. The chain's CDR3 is CASSLLTGNTIYF. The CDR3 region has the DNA TGTGCCAGCAGCTTATTGACCGGAAACACCATATATTTT.

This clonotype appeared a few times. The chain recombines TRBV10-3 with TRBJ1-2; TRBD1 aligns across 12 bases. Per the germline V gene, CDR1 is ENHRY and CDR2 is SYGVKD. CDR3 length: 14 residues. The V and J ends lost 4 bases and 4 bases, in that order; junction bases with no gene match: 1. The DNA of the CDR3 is TGTGCCATCAGTGTGGGACAGGGGGCCTATGGCTACACCTTC. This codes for CAISVGQGAYGYTF.